This T cell receptor beta chain came from a study of T-cell reconstitution after alpha-beta-depleted transplantation in children. The V and J ends lost 6 bases and 4 bases, in that order; junction bases with no gene match: 7. The CDR3 length is 14 residues. The germline gives CDR1 SGHRS, CDR2 YFSETQ. Note on this clonotype: The antigen remains undetermined.

Study results and limitations: Recipient T cells and thymic progenitors that survived gave rise to the high TCRbeta diversity observed at day 60 in some patients.

During its preparation, the TCRbeta library received unique molecular identifiers. TCRdb redid the calling of the PCR reads with MiXCR, one entry per CDR3 protein. This table holds 200,000 or so distinct CDR3 sequences, about 6% found once. The chain uses TRBV5-1 and TRBJ2-7; 10 bases map to TRBD2. Source: PBMCs, taken before TCRalphabeta/CD19-depleted stem cell transplant. This TCR was recovered from a girl younger than two with combined immunodeficiency, due to receive a stem cell transplant. CDR3 nucleotide sequence: TGCGCCAGCACCGAAGCGGGAGGGGTGTACGAGCAGTACTTC. It specifies CASTEAGGVYEQYF.